The 29 T cell receptor beta chains below come from one sample, sequenced in a study of shared clonotypes between healthy human individuals. Sequencing was performed with immunoSEQ multiplex PCR; in TCRdb, only in-frame clones are kept and a portion is missing. This sample carries about 680,000 clones, around four fifths of them seen once, and the ten largest clones take around 2%. Sequencing was carried out using memory CD4+ T cells sorted from blood. The sample's subset: CD45RA-negative fraction. The receptors stem from a woman in her 30s in good health.

The chain uses TRBV5-1 and TRBJ1-4, with a tentative D call TRBD1 (5 bases). The CDR3 contains 15 residues. The V and J ends lost 0 bases and 11 bases respectively, with 17 bases between them. Germline V lookup: CDR1 SGHRS, CDR2 YFSETQ. CDR3 loop: CASSLAGPAEGKLFF. CDR3 bases: TGCGCCAGCAGCTTGGCCGGGCCCGCGGAGGGGAAACTGTTTTTT. Full variable domain (rest looked up from reference TRBV5-1 and TRBJ1-4): KAGVTQTPRYLIKTRGQQVTLSCSPISGHRSVSWYQQTPGQGLQFLFEYFSETQRNKGNFPGRFSGRQFSNSRSEMNVSTLELGDSALYLCASSLAGPAEGKLFFGSGTQLSVL.

The rearrangement uses TRBV28 and TRBJ2-6; no clear D gene. V lost 5 bases and J 2 bases, leaving 10 bases between the germline ends. Germline V gene data show CDR1 as MDHEN and CDR2 as SYDVKM. CDR3 length: 15 residues. DNA for the CDR3: TGTGCCAGCAGTCCCCACCTTGCTGGGGCCAACGTCCTGACTTTC. Amino acids: CASSPHLAGANVLTF. Together with reference TRBV28 and TRBJ2-6, the CDR3 gives the full variable domain: DVKVTQSSRYLVKRTGEKVFLECVQDMDHENMFWYRQDPGLGLRLIYFSYDVKMKEKGDIPEGYSVSREKKERFSLILESASTNQTSMYLCASSPHLAGANVLTFGAGSRLTVL.

The genes are TRBV19 and TRBJ1-5; D not resolved. CDR1 and CDR2 from the germline V gene are LNHDA and SQIVND (reference sequence). There are 13 residues in the CDR3. Trimming pared 5 bases from V and 5 bases from J, leaving 10 bases between. CDR3 sequence: CASSGEYHQPQHF. CDR3 bases: TGTGCCAGTAGTGGGGAGTATCATCAGCCCCAGCATTTT.

For this clone: This may come from a read error, since a much larger clone is one base off. The V and J genes are TRBV6-1 and TRBJ1-1; 8 bases agree with TRBD1. The CDR3 sequence is 14 residues long. Trimming cost V 6 bases and J 1 base; bases outside gene matches: 4. CDR1 is MNHNS, CDR2 SASEGT, per germline. The chain's CDR3 is CASSGDRRNTEAFF. The CDR3 DNA follows: TGTGCCAGCAGCGGGGACAGGAGGAACACTGAAGCTTTCTTT.

The J gene is TRBJ1-5, the V gene TRBV7-8; possible D gene TRBD1, 5 bases. Trimming cost V 2 bases and J 3 bases, with 8 bases left between them. CDR3 length: 14 amino acids. The germline V gene encodes CDR1 SGHVS and CDR2 FQNEAQ. In DNA, the CDR3 is TGTGCCAGCAGCTTAAGGGGACTCAATCAGCCCCAGCATTTT. It is translated as CASSLRGLNQPQHF.

J is TRBJ1-2 and V is TRBV6-6; D may be TRBD1 (5 bases). This CDR3 contains 15 residues. Trimming left V 1 base short and J 2 bases short, with 11 bases between. Per the germline V gene, CDR1 is MNHNY and CDR2 is SVGAGI (reference sequence). CDR3 DNA sequence: TGTGCCAGCAGTTACTTGGGGGAAGGAAACTATGGCTACACCTTC. Translating gives CASSYLGEGNYGYTF.

This clone was seen once. The chain recombines TRBV27 with TRBJ2-2; 10 bases match TRBD1. In germline, CDR1 is MNHEY, CDR2 SMNVEV (reference sequence). This CDR3 region has 15 residues. The V and J ends lost 5 bases and 7 bases, in that order; junction bases with no gene match: 7. CDR3 in amino acids: CASSIRTGGGGELFF. CDR3 coding DNA: TGTGCCAGCAGTATCAGGACAGGGGGGGGCGGGGAGCTGTTTTTT.

The V gene is TRBV7-9, the J gene TRBJ2-5, with TRBD1 identical over 8 bases. V was pared by 3 bases and J by 9 bases, with 3 bases of the junction left unmatched. The CDR3 consists of 12 residues. Germline V CDR1 and CDR2: SEHNR, FQNEAQ (reference sequence). The CDR3 loop is CASSFDRGAQYF. In DNA, the CDR3 is TGTGCCAGCAGCTTCGACAGGGGCGCCCAGTACTTC.

The V gene is TRBV6-6, the J gene TRBJ2-1, with 11 nucleotides matching TRBD2. This CDR3 region has 13 residues. Germline assignment: CDR1 MNHNY and CDR2 SVGAGI (reference sequence). V lost 5 bases and J lost 9; bases outside the gene matches: 3. In nucleotides, the CDR3 is TGTGCCAGCAGTACGGGGACTAGCGGTGAGCAGTTCTTC. Translated, it gives CASSTGTSGEQFF.

The genes are TRBV11-2 and TRBJ2-3; no definite D call. CDR1 is SGHAT, CDR2 FQNNGV, per germline. V lost 5 bases and J 4 bases, leaving 10 bases between the germline ends. The CDR3 runs 13 residues. The CDR3 protein is CASSLTISDTQYF. CDR3 in DNA: TGTGCCAGCAGCCTAACCATATCAGATACGCAGTATTTT.

This chain uses TRBV19 with TRBJ1-5; D possibly corresponds to TRBD1 (5 bases). There are 14 residues in the CDR3. Germline V lookup: CDR1 LNHDA, CDR2 SQIVND (reference sequence). V was trimmed by 4 bases and J by 2 bases, leaving 9 bases between them. CDR3 coding DNA: TGTGCCAGTAGTACCCTAGGGGGCAATCAGCCCCAGCATTTT. Protein sequence: CASSTLGGNQPQHF. Drawing the rest from reference TRBV19 and TRBJ1-5, the complete variable domain is DGGITQSPKYLFRKEGQNVTLSCEQNLNHDAMYWYRQDPGQGLRLIYYSQIVNDFQKGDIAEGYSVSREKKESFPLTVTSAQKNPTAFYLCASSTLGGNQPQHFGDGTRLSIL.

The V gene is TRBV5-4, the J gene TRBJ2-2, with D perhaps assigned TRBD1 or TRBD2 (5 bases each). Germline CDR1 is SGHNT and CDR2 is YYREEE (reference sequence). The CDR3 consists of 16 residues. V gave up 4 bases and J gave up 1 base, with 14 bases separating them. CDR3 in DNA: TGTGCCAGCAGCGCACCCGGGACCGAGAACACCGGGGAGCTGTTTTTT. It encodes CASSAPGTENTGELFF.

This clone came up a few times. The same CDR3 arises from other DNA sequences in this sample as well. The V call is TRBV5-1, the J call TRBJ2-3; D gene uncertain. Trimming pared 0 bases from V and 2 bases from J, leaving 13 bases between. CDR1 and CDR2 (germline): SGHRS, YFSETQ. The CDR3 is 16 amino acids. As DNA, the CDR3 is TGCGCCAGCAGCTTGGAGGGCAGGTACGACACAGATACGCAGTATTTT. It is translated as CASSLEGRYDTDTQYF.

J is TRBJ2-7 and V is TRBV6-5; D gene unclear. CDR3 length equals 14 residues. Germline V gene data show CDR1 as MNHEY and CDR2 as SVGAGI. Trimming removed 5 bases at V and 0 bases at J, with 11 bases between. CDR3 residues: CASSPYIVSYEQYF. Here the CDR3 DNA reads TGTGCCAGCAGTCCATACATAGTCTCCTACGAGCAGTACTTC.

This chain uses TRBV4-2 with TRBJ2-7; perhaps TRBD2 as D (5 bases). CDR3 size: 16 residues. V was trimmed by 0 bases and J by 0 bases, leaving 12 bases between them. CDR1 and CDR2 from the germline V gene are LGHNA and YNFKEQ. CDR3 bases: TGTGCCAGCAGCCAAGATATCCCGGACTCCTCCTACGAGCAGTACTTC. Amino acids: CASSQDIPDSSYEQYF.

The chain carries TRBV30 and TRBJ1-3, with D possibly TRBD1 on 5 matching bases. The CDR3 has 15 residues. Trimming pared 0 bases from V and 4 bases from J, leaving 13 bases between. Germline values: CDR1 GTSNPN, CDR2 SVGIG (reference sequence). The CDR3 DNA sequence: TGTGCCTGGAGTGTAGACGGGGCGCAAGGAAACACCATATATTTT. This translates into CAWSVDGAQGNTIYF.

This chain joins TRBV21-1 and TRBJ2-1; TRBD2, the table's D call, lacks a check against the DNA. TRBV21-1 is described as a pseudogene. The CDR3 contains 17 residues. The chain's CDR3 is CASSKARLAGESNEQFF. The CDR3 region has the DNA TGTGCCAGCAGCAAAGCGCGTCTAGCGGGTGAAAGCAATGAGCAGTTCTTC.

The genes are TRBV6-6 and TRBJ2-3, with 8 bases lining up with TRBD2. The CDR3 consists of 15 residues. The V and J ends lost 6 bases and 3 bases, in that order; junction bases with no gene match: 8. Per germline, CDR1 MNHNY and CDR2 SVGAGI (reference sequence). DNA of the CDR3: TGTGCCAGCAGACCCGGGAGGGCGGGGACAGATACGCAGTATTTT. Amino acids: CASRPGRAGTDTQYF.

This clone has more than one count but fewer than ten. CDR3 sequence (DNA): TGTGCCATCAGCGACACAGGGCTGGCTAATGAAAAACTGTTTTTT. Its protein is CAISDTGLANEKLFF. The chain uses TRBV10-3 and TRBJ1-4; weak D call: TRBD1 (6 bases). Germline V lookup: CDR1 ENHRY, CDR2 SYGVKD. Trimming removed 6 bases from V and 3 bases from J, with 14 bases in between. The CDR3 consists of 15 residues.

There are many counts of this clone. The V gene is TRBV5-6, the J gene TRBJ2-7, with D hard to call. Germline CDR1 is SGHDT and CDR2 is YYEEEE. Trimming took 1 base from V and 0 from J, leaving 14 bases between them. This CDR3 comprises 16 residues. The CDR3 sequence is CASSLYRLGLSYEQYF. The CDR3 coding sequence is TGTGCCAGCAGCTTGTATAGATTAGGGCTCTCCTACGAGCAGTACTTC.

V is TRBV25-1 and J is TRBJ2-1; D possibly corresponds to TRBD2 (5 bases). CDR3 length: 16 residues. CDR1 is MGHDK, CDR2 SYGVNS, per germline. V lost 4 bases and J 8 bases, leaving 21 bases between the germline ends. CDR3: CASSGRKAALFDEQFF. The DNA of the CDR3 is TGTGCCAGCAGTGGCCGTAAAGCGGCCCTTTTCGATGAGCAGTTCTTC.

This clone was seen a few times. This chain uses TRBV7-8 with TRBJ1-5; D unresolved. CDR1 is SGHVS and CDR2 is FQNEAQ in the germline V gene. The CDR3 is 14 residues long. V lost 0 bases, J lost 4 bases, and 7 bases lay in between. CDR3 sequence reads: CASSLASGNQPQHF. The DNA for the CDR3 is TGTGCCAGCAGCTTAGCGTCCGGTAATCAGCCCCAGCATTTT.

The gene calls are TRBV10-1 and TRBJ2-3; TRBD2 matches 13 bases. The CDR3 runs to 14 residues. Germline lookup yields CDR1 WNHNN and CDR2 SYGVQD (reference sequence). The junction had 1 base not matched to a gene; V was cut back by 3 bases and J by 7 bases. CDR3: CASSELAGGHTQYF. The CDR3 DNA sequence: TGCGCCAGCAGTGAACTAGCGGGAGGGCATACGCAGTATTTT.

This sequence joins TRBV9 and TRBJ2-6; 7 bases map to TRBD1. Trimming took 0 bases from V and 0 from J; bases not matched to a gene: 6. Germline values: CDR1 SGDLS, CDR2 YYNGEE. The CDR3 is 18 residues long. CDR3 bases: TGTGCCAGCAGCGTAGAACAGGGGTTCGCCTCTGGGGCCAACGTCCTGACTTTC. This codes for CASSVEQGFASGANVLTF.

The chain links TRBV28 to TRBJ1-2; perhaps TRBD1 as D (6 bases). V gave up 6 bases and J gave up 8 bases, with 25 bases separating them. This CDR3 contains 16 residues. Germline V gives CDR1 MDHEN, CDR2 SYDVKM. The chain's CDR3 is CASRNPNFGGPKGYTF. The CDR3 nucleotides read TGTGCCAGCAGGAACCCAAATTTTGGGGGGCCTAAGGGCTACACCTTC.

This chain links TRBV11-2 with TRBJ2-3; 10 bases align to TRBD2. V was pared by 1 base and J by 5 bases, with 6 bases of the junction left unmatched. The length of the CDR3 is 16 residues. Germline loops: CDR1 SGHAT, CDR2 FQNNGV. CDR3 in amino acids: CASSLASSGRRDTQYF. In nucleotides, the CDR3 is TGTGCCAGCAGCTTAGCTTCTAGCGGGAGACGAGATACGCAGTATTTT.

The rearrangement joins TRBV4-1 to TRBJ2-3; 8 bases match TRBD2. CDR3 size: 15 residues. Germline V gene data show CDR1 as MGHRA and CDR2 as YSYEKL. V lost 4 bases to trimming and J lost 3 bases; unmatched junction nucleotides: 6. CDR3 amino acids: CASSPGRALTDTQYF. DNA of the CDR3: TGCGCCAGCAGCCCCGGGAGGGCCTTAACAGATACGCAGTATTTT.

The chain links TRBV7-2 to TRBJ2-7, with D perhaps TRBD1 or TRBD2 (6 bases each). Per germline, CDR1 SGHTA and CDR2 FQGNSA. V dropped 5 bases and J dropped 4 bases, with 21 bases sitting between them. CDR3 length: 16 residues. The CDR3 coding sequence is TGTGCCAGCAGCCTCGGGCCCCCGGGGGCGGTTTACGAGCAGTACTTC. It yields the protein CASSLGPPGAVYEQYF.

The chain recombines TRBV28 with TRBJ1-1; D is undetermined. In germline, CDR1 is MDHEN, CDR2 SYDVKM. The CDR3 covers 13 residues. Trimming removed 6 bases at V and 7 bases at J, with 15 bases between. In nucleotides, the CDR3 is TGTGCCAGCAGCGAAAGCACCCGAAATGAAGCTTTCTTT. The encoded protein is CASSESTRNEAFF.